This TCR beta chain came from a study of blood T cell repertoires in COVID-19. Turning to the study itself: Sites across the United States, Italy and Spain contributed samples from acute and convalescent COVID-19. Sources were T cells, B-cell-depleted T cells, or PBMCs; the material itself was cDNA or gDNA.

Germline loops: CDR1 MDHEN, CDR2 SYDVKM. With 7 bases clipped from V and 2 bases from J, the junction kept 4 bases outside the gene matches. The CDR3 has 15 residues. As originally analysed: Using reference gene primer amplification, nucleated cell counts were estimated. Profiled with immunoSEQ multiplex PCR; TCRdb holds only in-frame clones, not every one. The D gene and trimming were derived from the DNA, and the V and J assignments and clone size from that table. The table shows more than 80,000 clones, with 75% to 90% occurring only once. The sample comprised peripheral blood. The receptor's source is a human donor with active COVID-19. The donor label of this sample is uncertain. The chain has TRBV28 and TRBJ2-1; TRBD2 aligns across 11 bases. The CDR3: CASNLAGGTYNEQFF. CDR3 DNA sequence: TGTGCCAGCAACCTAGCGGGGGGAACCTACAATGAGCAGTTCTTC.